This passage covers 18 T cell receptor beta chains from one sample sequenced in a study of shared clonotypes between healthy human individuals. Sequencing used immunoSEQ multiplex PCR; TCRdb keeps in-frame clones, though not all of them. Of 400,000 to 600,000 clones listed, 90% to 96% are singletons. The sample was naive CD4+ T cells sorted from blood. Subset described: CD45RA+ positively selected. These receptors originate from a woman aged 25 to 45 in good health.

This chain uses TRBV28 with TRBJ1-2, with a tentative D call TRBD1 (6 bases). The CDR3 runs 14 residues. Trimming removed 1 base at V and 4 bases at J, with 10 bases between. The germline CDR1 and CDR2 sequences are MDHEN and SYDVKM. The CDR3 region is CASSLFRTAYGYTF. The CDR3 coding sequence is TGTGCCAGCAGTTTATTTCGGACAGCCTATGGCTACACCTTC.

The chain uses TRBV5-1 and TRBJ2-1; D remains ambiguous. The CDR3 length is 13 residues. The ends were cut back, 0 bases at V and 5 bases at J, with 6 bases in the middle. Germline values: CDR1 SGHRS, CDR2 YFSETQ. CDR3 residues: CASSLASHNEQFF. The CDR3 coding sequence is TGCGCCAGCAGCTTGGCCTCGCACAATGAGCAGTTCTTC.

CDR3 DNA sequence: TGTGCCAGCAGCTTAGCGCTATCAGGGCTAGCGGGAGGGCCTTTCTACGAGCAGTACTTC. As protein: CASSLALSGLAGGPFYEQYF. The gene calls are TRBV7-6 and TRBJ2-7; 12 nucleotides agree with TRBD2. V shed 0 bases, J shed 3 bases, and the junction held 15 bases outside the gene matches. The CDR3 is made up of 20 amino acids. From germline, CDR1 is SGHVS and CDR2 FNYEAQ. The full variable domain, its missing parts supplied by reference TRBV7-6 and TRBJ2-7, is GAGVSQSPRYKVTKRGQDVALRCDPISGHVSLYWYRQALGQGPEFLTYFNYEAQQDKSGLPNDRFSAERPEGSISTLTIQRTEQRDSAMYRCASSLALSGLAGGPFYEQYFGPGTRLTVT.

The rearrangement links TRBV28 to TRBJ1-4; 10 bases are a match to TRBD1. This CDR3 comprises 16 residues. Unmatched junction bases numbered 13, after V lost 7 bases and J lost 8 bases. The germline V gene has CDR1 MDHEN and CDR2 SYDVKM. CDR3 nucleotides: TGTGCCAGCACCGCTCGCTGGACAGGGGGTGTCGAAAAACTGTTTTTT. Translated, it gives CASTARWTGGVEKLFF.

The J gene is TRBJ1-5, the V gene TRBV30; D is perhaps TRBD1 (6 bases). In germline, CDR1 is GTSNPN, CDR2 SVGIG (reference sequence). V was clipped by 3 bases and J by 6 bases, with 15 bases between them. This CDR3 has 14 amino acids. CDR3 protein: CAWRGARGSQPQHF. DNA for the CDR3: TGTGCCTGGAGGGGGGCGAGGGGAAGTCAGCCCCAGCATTTT. Full variable domain (missing parts from reference TRBV30 and TRBJ1-5): SQTIHQWPATLVQPVGSPLSLECTVEGTSNPNLYWYRQAAGRGLQLLFYSVGIGQISSEVPQNLSASRPQDRQFILSSKKLLLSDSGFYLCAWRGARGSQPQHFGDGTRLSIL.

This clone was recorded only once. J is TRBJ1-2 and V is TRBV10-3; D is ambiguous. The CDR3 consists of 13 residues. Germline V gene sequence: CDR1 ENHRY, CDR2 SYGVKD. V lost 3 bases and J lost 7, with 12 bases in between. CDR3 nucleotides: TGTGCCATCAGTGAACGAAGCTTCGGTGGCTACACCTTC. Encoded protein: CAISERSFGGYTF.

The chain couples TRBV29-1 to TRBJ2-2, with D perhaps matching TRBD2 (5 bases). With 8 bases removed from V and 5 bases from J, the gap between germline ends came to 15 bases. Germline lookup yields CDR1 SQVTM and CDR2 ANQGSEA. The CDR3 totals 13 residues. The CDR3 protein is CSPEGSRTGELFF. The CDR3 coding sequence is TGCAGCCCCGAAGGGAGTCGGACCGGGGAGCTGTTTTTT.

The chain employs TRBV28 and TRBJ2-3; D is uncertain. With 4 bases removed from V and 7 bases from J, the gap between germline ends came to 9 bases. Per germline, CDR1 MDHEN and CDR2 SYDVKM. This CDR3 has 12 amino acids. For the CDR3, the DNA is TGTGCCAGCAGTTCCGCAAGTTATACGCAGTATTTT. Protein product: CASSSASYTQYF.

This CDR3 reads CASSLVEDSPQHF. The CDR3 DNA sequence: TGCGCCAGCAGCTTGGTTGAGGATAGTCCCCAGCATTTT. V is TRBV5-1 and J is TRBJ1-5; D gene uncertain. This CDR3 spans 13 amino acids. Trimming pared 0 bases from V and 10 bases from J, leaving 11 bases between. Germline V CDR1 and CDR2: SGHRS, YFSETQ.

The J gene is TRBJ2-1, the V gene TRBV6-5; 7 positions agree with TRBD2. The ends lost 0 bases at V and 6 bases at J; junction bases unmatched: 8. The V gene's germline CDR1 is MNHEY and CDR2 SVGAGI. This CDR3 is built from 16 residues. The CDR3 region is CASSYSRPSGGNEQFF. In nucleotides, the CDR3 is TGTGCCAGCAGTTACTCGAGGCCTAGCGGAGGCAATGAGCAGTTCTTC.

V gene TRBV7-3 combines with J gene TRBJ2-2, with D unresolved. Trimming shortened V by 3 bases and J by 5 bases, and 19 bases separated the two germline ends. This CDR3 region has 17 residues. Germline CDR1 SGHTA, CDR2 FQGTGA. In DNA form, the CDR3 reads TGTGCCAGCAGCTTTGACCCGCCTTCGGTTGGTACCGGGGAGCTGTTTTTT. Protein product: CASSFDPPSVGTGELFF.

This chain joins TRBV6-6 and TRBJ1-2, with TRBD1 matching 8 bases. Germline V lookup: CDR1 MNHNY, CDR2 SVGAGI (reference sequence). The length of the CDR3 is 13 residues. V shed 5 bases and J 8 bases; nucleotides not matched to a gene: 7. CDR3 sequence: CASSTRQGLGYTF. The CDR3 bases are TGTGCCAGCAGTACCCGACAGGGGCTCGGCTACACCTTC.

V and J are TRBV9 and TRBJ2-7; no firm D call. V lost 0 bases and J lost 0, with 13 bases in between. In germline, CDR1 is SGDLS, CDR2 YYNGEE. The CDR3 has 16 residues. Here the CDR3 DNA reads TGTGCCAGCAGCGTAGTTCCGGGCGTGAGCTCCTACGAGCAGTACTTC. The encoded protein is CASSVVPGVSSYEQYF. Full variable domain (missing parts from reference TRBV9 and TRBJ2-7): DSGVTQTPKHLITATGQRVTLRCSPRSGDLSVYWYQQSLDQGLQFLIQYYNGEERAKGNILERFSAQQFPDLHSELNLSSLELGDSALYFCASSVVPGVSSYEQYFGPGTRLTVT.

The chain employs TRBV4-2 and TRBJ2-7; maybe TRBD2 (6 bases). Per the germline V gene, CDR1 is LGHNA and CDR2 is YNFKEQ. Trimming removed 1 base at V and 3 bases at J, with 19 bases between. CDR3 length: 17 residues. CDR3 sequence (DNA): TGTGCCAGCAGCCAAGGTTCGATGGCGGGGATCAACTACGAGCAGTACTTC. Translation: CASSQGSMAGINYEQYF.

This chain links TRBV28 with TRBJ2-7; TRBD2 matches 7 bases. The CDR3 is 13 residues long. CDR1 is MDHEN and CDR2 is SYDVKM in the germline V gene. V shed 5 bases, J shed 3 bases, and the junction held 4 bases outside the gene matches. The CDR3 here is CASSIGLVYEQYF. As DNA, the CDR3 is TGTGCCAGCAGTATCGGACTAGTCTACGAGCAGTACTTC.

The V gene is TRBV9, the J gene TRBJ2-3; 7 nucleotides agree with TRBD2. V lost 0 bases, J lost 6 bases, and 4 bases stayed unmatched. The CDR3 contains 14 residues. Germline V gives CDR1 SGDLS, CDR2 YYNGEE. CDR3 nucleotides: TGTGCCAGCAGCGTAGCTGGGGGGGGTGATACGCAGTATTTT. It specifies CASSVAGGGDTQYF.

The chain links TRBV4-1 to TRBJ2-7, with D tentatively TRBD1 (5 bases). The V end was cut by 2 bases, the J end by 4 bases, with 15 bases between. From germline, CDR1 is MGHRA and CDR2 YSYEKL. The CDR3 runs 15 residues. CDR3 sequence (DNA): TGCGCCAGCAGCCAAAGATCCAGGGTTGATTACGAGCAGTACTTC. Its protein product is CASSQRSRVDYEQYF.

This rearrangement joins TRBV30 to TRBJ1-3; no definite D call. This CDR3 has 13 residues. CDR1 is GTSNPN, CDR2 SVGIG, per germline (reference sequence). Between the trimmed V and J ends, which lost 4 bases and 0 bases, there was a span of 7 bases. CDR3 protein: CAWTPFSGNTIYF. The DNA for the CDR3 is TGTGCCTGGACCCCCTTCTCTGGAAACACCATATATTTT.